These 26 T cell receptor beta chains originate from one sample sequenced in a study of Ad26.COV2.S vaccination and SARS-CoV-2 variants. The data were produced by immunoSEQ multiplex PCR, yet TCRdb's version contains in-frame clones alone and is incomplete. The sample consists of around 350,000 clones, 85% of them appearing once. Treatment of the sample: 19 received Ad26.COV2.S at low or high dose, single or two shots; 5 received placebo; per-sample allocation not given. The study sampled participants on day 63 after the first vaccine or placebo injection. This specimen consisted of peripheral blood, obtained in a trial of Ad26.COV2.S vaccine versus placebo. These receptor sequences come from a person between 18 and 65 years old who received the Ad26.COV2.S COVID-19 vaccine or a placebo.

The chain joins TRBV5-1 to TRBJ1-2, with TRBD1 matching 10 bases. Trimming removed 4 bases from V and 4 bases from J; junction bases left unmatched: 4. The CDR3 runs 14 residues. The germline CDR1 and CDR2 sequences are SGHRS and YFSETQ. In DNA form, the CDR3 reads TGCGCCAGCAGCGGACAGGGGGTTGGCTATGGCTACACCTTC. Translated: CASSGQGVGYGYTF.

The chain has TRBV14 and TRBJ2-3; TRBD1 matches at 8 bases. In germline, CDR1 is SGHDN, CDR2 FVKESK. The CDR3 contains 16 residues. V shed 2 bases, J shed 6 bases, and the junction held 10 bases outside the gene matches. The CDR3, as DNA: TGTGCCAGCAGCCAACCTGGGACAGGCCAAAAGGATACGCAGTATTTT. This translates into CASSQPGTGQKDTQYF.

This clone occurred a few times. The chain is built from TRBV5-1 and TRBJ2-3; possible D gene TRBD1, 5 bases. CDR1 is SGHRS, CDR2 YFSETQ, per germline. CDR3 length: 17 amino acids. The germline V and J ends were trimmed by 3 bases and 3 bases, with 20 bases remaining between them. The CDR3 here is CASSSTGYSSPTDTQYF. DNA of the CDR3: TGCGCCAGCAGCTCAACAGGTTACTCGTCTCCGACAGATACGCAGTATTTT.

CDR3 DNA sequence: TGTGCCAGTAGTATCTCCGGGACGGGAGGGCCCCAGCATTTT. Amino acid sequence: CASSISGTGGPQHF. This chain uses TRBV19 with TRBJ1-5, with a weak D call TRBD1 (5 bases). V dropped 3 bases and J dropped 9 bases, with 15 bases sitting between them. CDR1 and CDR2 (germline): LNHDA, SQIVND (reference sequence). This CDR3 comprises 14 residues.

The chain is built from TRBV7-2 and TRBJ1-2; 10 nucleotides agree with TRBD1. Looked up from germline, CDR1 is SGHTA and CDR2 is FQGNSA. The length of the CDR3 is 17 residues. Trimming removed 2 bases from V and 0 bases from J; junction bases left unmatched: 6. The CDR3 sequence: CASSLTGQGTSNYGYTF. The DNA of the CDR3 is TGTGCCAGCAGCTTAACGGGACAGGGGACCTCTAACTATGGCTACACCTTC.

The gene calls are TRBV10-3 and TRBJ2-3, with D maybe TRBD2 (5 bases). Deletions cut 0 bases from V and 8 bases from J, with 9 bases between. The CDR3 runs 13 residues. Germline V CDR1 and CDR2: ENHRY, SYGVKD. CDR3: CAISESRDGTQYF. In DNA, the CDR3 is TGTGCCATCAGTGAGTCGAGGGATGGTACGCAGTATTTT.

V usage is TRBV5-1 and J usage is TRBJ2-1; no clear D. Germline-derived CDR1 and CDR2 are SGHRS and YFSETQ. The V end was cut by 0 bases, the J end by 0 bases, with 7 bases between. The length of the CDR3 is 15 residues. CDR3 loop: CASSLGSRSYNEQFF. The DNA for the CDR3 is TGCGCCAGCAGCTTGGGATCCCGCTCCTACAATGAGCAGTTCTTC.

V and J are TRBV21-1 and TRBJ2-1; TRBD2, the table's D call, lacks a check against the DNA. TRBV21-1 is recorded as a pseudogene. This CDR3 contains 16 residues. The CDR3 spells CASSKAKSSGGREQFF. The CDR3, as DNA: TGTGCCAGCAGCAAAGCCAAATCTAGCGGGGGGAGGGAGCAGTTCTTC.

In nucleotides, the CDR3 is TGTGCCAGTAGTAGACTTGTGGGCAGAGCCTACGAGCAGTACTTC. It yields the protein CASSRLVGRAYEQYF. V and J are TRBV19 and TRBJ2-7; no clear D gene. V was clipped by 4 bases and J by 2 bases, with 15 bases between them. This CDR3 has 15 residues. Germline loops: CDR1 LNHDA, CDR2 SQIVND (reference sequence).

The V call is TRBV7-2, the J call TRBJ2-2; D is possibly TRBD1 or TRBD2 (5 bases each). Germline loops: CDR1 SGHTA, CDR2 FQGNSA. Deletions cut 5 bases from V and 8 bases from J, with 18 bases between. CDR3 length equals 15 residues. CDR3 loop: CASSPRAGAGGELFF. CDR3 bases: TGTGCCAGCAGCCCCCGGGCCGGGGCTGGGGGGGAGCTGTTTTTT. Based on the CDR3 plus reference TRBV7-2 and TRBJ2-2, the full variable domain is GAGVSQSPSNKVTEKGKDVELRCDPISGHTALYWYRQSLGQGLEFLIYFQGNSAPDKSGLPSDRFSAERTGGSVSTLTIQRTQQEDSAVYLCASSPRAGAGGELFFGEGSRLTVL.

This chain connects TRBV3-1 (or the pseudogene TRBV3-2) to TRBJ2-2; 7 bases fit TRBD1. V shed 4 bases and J 6 bases; nucleotides not matched to a gene: 11. In germline, CDR1 is LGHDT, CDR2 YNNKEL (reference sequence). The CDR3 is 16 amino acids. The DNA of the CDR3 is TGTGCCAGCAGCCCGGGGTTGACAGGGCGGTCCGGGGAGCTGTTTTTT. Residues: CASSPGLTGRSGELFF.

The chain combines TRBV11-2 with TRBJ2-6; D is unresolved. CDR1 is SGHAT, CDR2 FQNNGV, per germline. V was clipped by 5 bases and J by 2 bases, with 7 bases between them. This CDR3 region has 14 residues. The CDR3 nucleotides are TGTGCCAGCAGCGAAAACGCTGGGGCCAACGTCCTGACTTTC. This sequence encodes CASSENAGANVLTF.

The chain couples TRBV7-2 to TRBJ2-1; 9 bases map to TRBD2. Germline lookup yields CDR1 SGHTA and CDR2 FQGNSA. The CDR3 length is 15 residues. With V trimmed by 3 bases and J by 2 bases, 2 bases remained unmatched. The CDR3 nucleotides are TGTGCCAGCAGCTTGCTAGCGGGGCCCTACAATGAGCAGTTCTTC. This sequence encodes CASSLLAGPYNEQFF.

The gene calls are TRBV18 and TRBJ2-3, with D unresolved. The CDR3 runs 13 residues. V was clipped by 4 bases and J by 0 bases, with 5 bases between them. CDR1 and CDR2 from the germline V gene are KGHSH and LQKENI. CDR3 in amino acids: CASSHSSTDTQYF. CDR3 nucleotides: TGTGCCAGCTCACACTCTAGCACAGATACGCAGTATTTT. The whole variable domain, filled in from reference TRBV18 and TRBJ2-3, reads NAGVMQNPRHLVRRRGQEARLRCSPMKGHSHVYWYRQLPEEGLKFMVYLQKENIIDESGMPKERFSAEFPKEGPSILRIQQVVRGDSAAYFCASSHSSTDTQYFGPGTRLTVL.

This clone was observed once. The J gene is TRBJ2-1, the V gene TRBV6-2 or TRBV6-3; D ambiguous. This CDR3 spans 14 amino acids. The V and J ends lost 2 bases and 6 bases respectively, with 11 bases between them. The germline CDR1 and CDR2 sequences are MNHEY and SVGEGT. CDR3 bases: TGTGCCAGCAGTTACGGGTCCTACGCCAATGAGCAGTTCTTC. Translating gives CASSYGSYANEQFF.

This chain connects TRBV6-5 to TRBJ2-3; 7 bases agree with TRBD1. The V gene's germline CDR1 is MNHEY and CDR2 SVGAGI. V shed 5 bases and J 2 bases; nucleotides not matched to a gene: 7. CDR3 size: 15 residues. In DNA, the CDR3 is TGTGCCAGCAGTCCCCGGGACAGCCACACAGATACGCAGTATTTT. The encoded protein is CASSPRDSHTDTQYF.

Points on this clone: This sample also contains other DNA sequences that code for the same CDR3. The CDR3 DNA reads as TGCGCCAGCAGCTTGGAAGTAGATACGCAGTATTTT. Its protein product is CASSLEVDTQYF. The chain recombines TRBV5-1 with TRBJ2-3; the D is unclear. V lost 0 bases, J lost 5 bases, and 4 bases lay in between. Germline V CDR1 and CDR2: SGHRS, YFSETQ. This CDR3 contains 12 residues.

The genes are TRBV19 and TRBJ2-1; a weak D match, TRBD2 (7 bases). V gave up 4 bases and J gave up 2 bases, with 15 bases separating them. This CDR3 has 16 amino acids. Germline V lookup: CDR1 LNHDA, CDR2 SQIVND (reference sequence). In DNA, the CDR3 is TGTGCCAGTAGTAGGGGGGGCCCCGAAGCCTACAATGAGCAGTTCTTC. This gives the protein CASSRGGPEAYNEQFF.

This clone was observed a single time. The junction differs from germline at one of its ends, possibly a read error. The chain uses TRBV30 and TRBJ2-5; 7 positions agree with TRBD2. The CDR3 has 12 residues. Germline V lookup: CDR1 GTSNPN, CDR2 SVGIG (reference sequence). The CDR3 reads CARRGEGETQYF. The CDR3 DNA reads TGTGCCCGGAGAGGGGAGGGGGAGACCCAGTACTTC.

CDR3 DNA: TGTGCCTGGAGTGGCGGGAATTTGAACACTGAAGCTTTCTTT. Encoded protein: CAWSGGNLNTEAFF. This chain joins TRBV30 and TRBJ1-1; D gene unclear. V gave up 1 base and J gave up 0 bases, with 9 bases separating them. The germline V gene encodes CDR1 GTSNPN and CDR2 SVGIG (reference sequence). The CDR3 is made up of 14 amino acids.

This rearrangement joins TRBV5-1 to TRBJ1-1, with 7 bases identical to TRBD1. Germline CDR1 reads SGHRS; CDR2 reads YFSETQ. The V gene end was trimmed by 3 bases and the J gene end by 0 bases; junction bases not matched to a gene: 14. This CDR3 comprises 18 residues. The CDR3 spells CASSYRPTGEGMNTEAFF. CDR3 coding DNA: TGCGCCAGCAGCTACCGGCCCACAGGGGAGGGAATGAACACTGAAGCTTTCTTT. Looking up the rest from reference TRBV5-1 and TRBJ1-1 gives the full variable domain: KAGVTQTPRYLIKTRGQQVTLSCSPISGHRSVSWYQQTPGQGLQFLFEYFSETQRNKGNFPGRFSGRQFSNSRSEMNVSTLELGDSALYLCASSYRPTGEGMNTEAFFGQGTRLTVV.

The V and J genes are TRBV5-1 and TRBJ2-1; D might be TRBD2 (7 bases). The CDR3 is 15 amino acids. V was cut by 3 bases and J by 4 bases, with 14 bases left in between. Germline V gene data show CDR1 as SGHRS and CDR2 as YFSETQ. The CDR3 sequence is CASSSVGGTYNEQFF. The CDR3 nucleotides read TGCGCCAGCAGCTCGGTGGGGGGGACATACAATGAGCAGTTCTTC.

DNA of the CDR3: TGCAGTGCTAGTTTGATTGCTAGCGGGAGCTCCTACGAGCAGTACTTC. Encoded protein: CSASLIASGSSYEQYF. V is TRBV20-1 and J is TRBJ2-7; 10 bases map to TRBD2. Germline trimming cut 3 bases from V and 0 bases from J; bases unmatched to any gene: 8. CDR1 and CDR2 (germline): DFQATT, SNEGSKA (reference sequence). The CDR3 totals 16 residues.

This rearrangement joins TRBV10-3 to TRBJ1-2; TRBD1 agrees at 7 bases. CDR1 and CDR2 from the germline V gene are ENHRY and SYGVKD. This CDR3 has 14 residues. Trimming cost V 7 bases and J 8 bases; bases outside gene matches: 13. CDR3 protein: CAINPNGQEFGYTF. The DNA of the CDR3 is TGTGCCATCAACCCTAACGGACAGGAGTTCGGCTACACCTTC.

The V call is TRBV6-5, the J call TRBJ2-7; perhaps TRBD2 as D (5 bases). CDR1 and CDR2 (germline): MNHEY, SVGAGI. The CDR3 is made up of 13 amino acids. V gave up 0 bases and J gave up 6 bases, with 9 bases separating them. This CDR3 is CASSYSPAGEQYF. The CDR3 DNA reads as TGTGCCAGCAGTTACTCCCCGGCGGGCGAGCAGTACTTC.

This clone was counted once. The chain links TRBV6-5 to TRBJ1-3; D not resolved. Per germline, CDR1 MNHEY and CDR2 SVGAGI. There are 15 residues in the CDR3. V was cut by 3 bases and J by 0 bases, with 9 bases left in between. The CDR3 DNA is TGTGCCAGCAGTTATCAGTTTAGCTCTGGAAACACCATATATTTT. Protein product: CASSYQFSSGNTIYF.